Presented here are 32 T cell receptor beta chains from one specimen sequenced in a study of cytomegalovirus exposure and HLA in healthy donors. A multiplex PCR was run with 60 Vbeta primers and 13 Jbeta primers. Libraries were prepared by immunoSEQ multiplex PCR; TCRdb keeps only in-frame clonotypes and omits some of them. Of some 160,000 clones in the sample, 70% to 85% are singletons; the top ten hold 2.2%. Sequencing was carried out using PBMCs. The receptors originated from a man aged 50-59 years in good health and CMV-seropositive.

The genes are TRBV2 and TRBJ2-6; D is unclear. The CDR3 extends over 16 amino acids. The V gene lost 6 bases and the J gene lost 0 bases, with 12 bases spanning the gap. The germline V gene encodes CDR1 SNHLY and CDR2 FYNNEI. The CDR3 DNA is TGTGCCAGCAGCGACGGGTGGTACTCTGGGGCCAACGTCCTGACTTTC. It is translated as CASSDGWYSGANVLTF.

V and J are TRBV5-3 and TRBJ2-1; 8 nucleotides agree with TRBD2. TRBV5-3 is given ORF status, its function remaining uncertain. This CDR3 is built from 13 residues. The junction had 11 bases not matched to a gene; V was cut back by 10 bases and J by 8 bases. The CDR3 DNA reads as TGTGCCGTAGGCAACGCGCGGGGGGATGAGCAGTTCTTC. As protein: CAVGNARGDEQFF.

This chain links TRBV6-5 with TRBJ1-1, with 7 nucleotides matching TRBD1. The CDR3 consists of 11 residues. J was trimmed by 4 bases and V by 7 bases; bases with no gene match: 0. Germline lookup yields CDR1 MNHEY and CDR2 SVGAGI. The CDR3 DNA reads as TGTGCCAGCAACAGGGGCACTGAAGCTTTCTTT. The encoded protein is CASNRGTEAFF.

This clone was seen a few times. The chain has TRBV18 and TRBJ2-7; the D is unclear. V shed 0 bases and J shed 2 bases, with 5 bases lying between them. The CDR3 spans 13 residues. In germline, CDR1 is KGHSH, CDR2 LQKENI. The CDR3 here is CASSPPGPYEQYF. In DNA form, the CDR3 reads TGTGCCAGCTCACCACCGGGCCCCTACGAGCAGTACTTC.

This clone showed up just a few times. The chain combines TRBV7-3 with TRBJ1-2; 7 bases map to TRBD1. The germline V gene encodes CDR1 SGHTA and CDR2 FQGTGA. V dropped 5 bases and J dropped 4; count of bases not matched to a gene: 10. The CDR3 has 15 residues. The CDR3 DNA follows: TGTGCCAGCAGCCCCTCACAGGGGTCCCTCTATGGCTACACCTTC. Translated: CASSPSQGSLYGYTF.

The J gene is TRBJ2-7, the V gene TRBV7-9; 13 bases line up with TRBD2. The CDR3 totals 16 residues. V lost 2 bases to trimming and J lost 7 bases; unmatched junction nucleotides: 8. Per the germline V gene, CDR1 is SEHNR and CDR2 is FQNEAQ (reference sequence). CDR3 coding DNA: TGTGCCAGCAGCTTAACAGGGACTAGCGGGGCGAGAGAGCAGTACTTC. It codes for CASSLTGTSGAREQYF.

V usage is TRBV5-1 and J usage is TRBJ1-5, with D perhaps TRBD1 (5 bases). From germline, CDR1 is SGHRS and CDR2 YFSETQ. Between the trimmed V and J ends, which lost 4 bases and 7 bases, there was a span of 12 bases. This CDR3 has 13 residues. The CDR3 is CASSLRGEQPQHF. DNA of the CDR3: TGCGCCAGCAGCCTAAGGGGTGAACAGCCCCAGCATTTT.

The chain has TRBV27 and TRBJ1-5, with unresolved D. CDR1 and CDR2 (germline): MNHEY, SMNVEV (reference sequence). V lost 3 bases and J lost 2, with 2 bases in between. This CDR3 has 12 residues. The CDR3 here is CASSFGNQPQHF. The CDR3 DNA sequence: TGTGCCAGCAGTTTCGGCAATCAGCCCCAGCATTTT.

The gene calls are TRBV6-6 and TRBJ2-7, with D possibly matching TRBD2 (7 bases). The germline gives CDR1 MNHNY, CDR2 SVGAGI (reference sequence). The CDR3 is 16 residues long. V was pared by 0 bases and J by 4 bases, with 16 bases between. The CDR3 coding sequence is TGTGCCAGCAGTTACTCACGGGGGGCCCTTTCTTACGAGCAGTACTTC. As protein: CASSYSRGALSYEQYF.

In this sample, this clone turned up a few times. This sequence joins TRBV10-2 and TRBJ2-3; 8 nucleotides align to TRBD2. From germline, CDR1 is WSHSY and CDR2 SAAADI. Trimming removed 3 bases from V and 5 bases from J; junction bases left unmatched: 7. The CDR3 contains 15 residues. The DNA of the CDR3 is TGCGCCAGCAGTGAAGGGCTAGCGGGCATAGATACGCAGTATTTT. Protein sequence: CASSEGLAGIDTQYF.

The J gene is TRBJ1-1, the V gene TRBV6-5, with D unresolved. V lost 2 bases and J 1 base, leaving 8 bases between the germline ends. CDR1 MNHEY and CDR2 SVGAGI come from the germline V gene. CDR3 length: 14 amino acids. The CDR3 nucleotides are TGTGCCAGCAGTTACGAGGTTAGGAACACTGAAGCTTTCTTT. It yields the protein CASSYEVRNTEAFF.

This clone was found once. This rearrangement joins TRBV6-5 to TRBJ1-1; 9 bases are shared with TRBD1. The CDR3 spans 15 residues. Germline V gene data show CDR1 as MNHEY and CDR2 as SVGAGI. V shed 3 bases, J shed 7 bases, and the junction held 9 bases outside the gene matches. CDR3 sequence reads: CASSYTTGTGYEAFF. Written as DNA, the CDR3 is TGTGCCAGCAGTTATACCACCGGGACAGGGTATGAAGCTTTCTTT.

V usage is TRBV9 and J usage is TRBJ1-6; weak D call: TRBD1 (6 bases). V was pared by 3 bases and J by 8 bases, with 6 bases between. The germline V gene encodes CDR1 SGDLS and CDR2 YYNGEE. This CDR3 has 12 residues. The CDR3 spells CASSEGDSPLHF. The CDR3 nucleotides are TGTGCCAGCAGCGAGGGGGATTCACCCCTCCACTTT. Together with reference TRBV9 and TRBJ1-6, the CDR3 gives the full variable domain: DSGVTQTPKHLITATGQRVTLRCSPRSGDLSVYWYQQSLDQGLQFLIQYYNGEERAKGNILERFSAQQFPDLHSELNLSSLELGDSALYFCASSEGDSPLHFGNGTRLTVT.

This chain connects TRBV5-4 to TRBJ1-2; 12 bases fit TRBD1. The J segment lost 7 bases and the V segment lost 4 bases, leaving 8 bases of the junction unmatched. Per germline, CDR1 SGHNT and CDR2 YYREEE (reference sequence). This CDR3 has 15 residues. The CDR3 is CASSATGTGGSGYTF. The CDR3 DNA sequence: TGTGCCAGCAGCGCAACCGGGACAGGGGGCTCTGGCTACACCTTC.

The rearrangement joins TRBV7-9 to TRBJ1-2; no clear D gene. The length of the CDR3 is 14 residues. Germline CDR1 is SEHNR and CDR2 is FQNEAQ (reference sequence). With 1 base removed from V and 3 bases from J, the gap between germline ends came to 9 bases. The CDR3: CASSLVQTYYGYTF. The CDR3 coding sequence is TGTGCCAGCAGCTTAGTACAGACCTACTATGGCTACACCTTC.

CDR3 DNA sequence: TGTGCCAGCAGTTCCGGGCCAGGGGGACCCTACGAGCAGTACTTC. Translating gives CASSSGPGGPYEQYF. J is TRBJ2-7 and V is TRBV27; 7 bases are shared with TRBD1. The germline gives CDR1 MNHEY, CDR2 SMNVEV (reference sequence). The CDR3 is 15 amino acids. V lost 4 bases to trimming and J lost 2 bases; unmatched junction nucleotides: 8.

The chain combines TRBV18 with TRBJ1-2; 9 nucleotides align to TRBD1. With V trimmed by 1 base and J by 3 bases, 3 bases remained unmatched. The CDR3 totals 15 residues. Germline assignment: CDR1 KGHSH and CDR2 LQKENI. The CDR3 bases are TGTGCCAGCTCACCACGGGACAGGGAAGACTATGGCTACACCTTC. Protein product: CASSPRDREDYGYTF.

The chain is built from TRBV19 and TRBJ1-2; 10 nucleotides align to TRBD1. Trimming cost V 10 bases and J 8 bases; bases outside gene matches: 7. CDR3 size: 12 residues. Per germline, CDR1 LNHDA and CDR2 SQIVND (reference sequence). The chain's CDR3 is CANRRDRGGYTF. The DNA of the CDR3 is TGTGCCAATAGGAGGGACAGGGGCGGCTACACCTTC.

This clone appeared a single time. The chain links TRBV19 to TRBJ2-7; 8 positions agree with TRBD1. The germline V gene encodes CDR1 LNHDA and CDR2 SQIVND (reference sequence). V was clipped by 9 bases and J by 4 bases; unmatched bases: 14. This CDR3 has 15 residues. CDR3: CASASDRENSYEQYF. The CDR3 nucleotides are TGTGCCAGCGCGTCGGACAGGGAGAATTCTTACGAGCAGTACTTC.

The CDR3 is CASSFTGQGVYGYTF. CDR3 sequence (DNA): TGTGCCAGCAGCTTCACTGGACAGGGTGTCTATGGCTACACCTTC. This rearrangement joins TRBV7-8 to TRBJ1-2; 8 bases are shared with TRBD1. Losses at the gene ends were 3 bases for V and 4 bases for J; bases not matched to a gene: 7. Germline lookup yields CDR1 SGHVS and CDR2 FQNEAQ. The CDR3 is made up of 15 amino acids.

The rearrangement joins TRBV5-1 to TRBJ2-5; TRBD1 aligns across 9 bases. With V trimmed by 3 bases and J by 5 bases, 8 bases remained unmatched. Germline V gives CDR1 SGHRS, CDR2 YFSETQ. The CDR3 consists of 15 residues. CDR3 residues: CASSYTGGLAETQYF. Here the CDR3 DNA reads TGCGCCAGCAGCTATACAGGGGGCCTCGCCGAGACCCAGTACTTC.

The chain joins TRBV27 to TRBJ2-5, with D possibly matching TRBD1 (6 bases). V gave up 7 bases and J gave up 5 bases, with 17 bases separating them. CDR3 length equals 14 residues. Per germline, CDR1 MNHEY and CDR2 SMNVEV (reference sequence). The CDR3 DNA reads as TGTGCCAGCATTTTCTTCCCCAGGGGTGAGACCCAGTACTTC. Its protein is CASIFFPRGETQYF.

The chain is built from TRBV7-9 and TRBJ2-6; D unclear. The CDR3 is 17 amino acids. Germline V lookup: CDR1 SEHNR, CDR2 FQNEAQ (reference sequence). With 0 bases removed from V and 0 bases from J, the gap between germline ends came to 9 bases. The CDR3 nucleotides are TGTGCCAGCAGCTTAGCGCCGGGTTTCTCTGGGGCCAACGTCCTGACTTTC. Its protein is CASSLAPGFSGANVLTF.

The gene calls are TRBV27 and TRBJ2-1; D gene unclear. CDR1 and CDR2 (germline): MNHEY, SMNVEV (reference sequence). There are 13 residues in the CDR3. V gave up 1 base and J gave up 6 bases, with 7 bases separating them. The CDR3 bases are TGTGCCAGCAGTTTATACGGGTCCAATGAGCAGTTCTTC. Translated: CASSLYGSNEQFF.

The rearrangement uses TRBV4-1 and TRBJ2-5; D ambiguous. The germline V and J ends were trimmed by 0 bases and 0 bases, with 8 bases remaining between them. This CDR3 has 15 residues. Per germline, CDR1 MGHRA and CDR2 YSYEKL. The CDR3 spells CASSQDPGYQETQYF. In DNA, the CDR3 is TGCGCCAGCAGCCAAGATCCCGGGTACCAAGAGACCCAGTACTTC.

J is TRBJ2-1 and V is TRBV7-9; 8 positions match TRBD2. Per germline, CDR1 SEHNR and CDR2 FQNEAQ (reference sequence). V dropped 3 bases and J dropped 6; count of bases not matched to a gene: 10. This CDR3 spans 16 amino acids. CDR3 loop: CASSFLPRGGVNEQFF. Written as DNA, the CDR3 is TGTGCCAGCAGCTTTCTGCCCCGGGGGGGCGTCAATGAGCAGTTCTTC.

This chain links TRBV30 with TRBJ2-2, with TRBD1 matching over 11 bases. The CDR3 is made up of 14 amino acids. Losses at the gene ends were 3 bases for V and 7 bases for J; bases not matched to a gene: 4. CDR1 and CDR2 from the germline V gene are GTSNPN and SVGIG (reference sequence). CDR3 nucleotide sequence: TGTGCCTGGAGGGGGACAGGGGGTGGCGGGGAGCTGTTTTTT. Translation: CAWRGTGGGGELFF.

This clone is a singleton in its sample. The chain carries TRBV7-8 and TRBJ1-5; 12 nucleotides align to TRBD1. With V trimmed by 2 bases and J by 15 bases, 11 bases remained unmatched. Germline CDR1 is SGHVS and CDR2 is FQNEAQ. The length of the CDR3 is 15 residues. CDR3 sequence reads: CASSLQGTGGSRLHF. The CDR3 bases are TGTGCCAGCAGCTTACAGGGGACAGGGGGCTCAAGATTGCATTTT.

This rearrangement joins TRBV5-1 to TRBJ2-3, with D maybe TRBD2 (6 bases). V was pared by 0 bases and J by 5 bases, with 13 bases between. The V gene's germline CDR1 is SGHRS and CDR2 YFSETQ. This CDR3 is built from 15 residues. This chain's CDR3 is CASSLALGRIDTQYF. As DNA, the CDR3 is TGCGCCAGCAGCTTGGCGCTGGGGAGGATAGATACGCAGTATTTT.

The rearrangement joins TRBV7-2 to TRBJ1-6; possibly TRBD1 for D (6 bases). Germline lookup yields CDR1 SGHTA and CDR2 FQGNSA. The V gene lost 3 bases and the J gene lost 10 bases, with 16 bases spanning the gap. The CDR3 contains 15 residues. This CDR3 is CASSLLTGRSSPLHF. The CDR3 coding sequence is TGTGCCAGCAGCTTGTTAACAGGGAGAAGCTCACCCCTCCACTTT.

The gene calls are TRBV28 and TRBJ1-6; the D gene is possibly TRBD1 (6 bases). The germline gives CDR1 MDHEN, CDR2 SYDVKM. V dropped 4 bases and J dropped 9 bases, with 13 bases sitting between them. The CDR3 consists of 14 residues. The CDR3 loop reads CASSSPDRISPLHF. The CDR3 DNA sequence: TGTGCCAGCAGTTCCCCCGACAGGATTTCACCCCTCCACTTT.

V is TRBV9 and J is TRBJ1-3; D perhaps matches TRBD1 (6 bases). The germline V gene encodes CDR1 SGDLS and CDR2 YYNGEE. The CDR3 totals 13 residues. V lost 2 bases and J 6 bases, leaving 9 bases between the germline ends. The chain's CDR3 is CASSVGHKNTIYF. CDR3 nucleotides: TGTGCCAGCAGCGTGGGACATAAAAACACCATATATTTT.